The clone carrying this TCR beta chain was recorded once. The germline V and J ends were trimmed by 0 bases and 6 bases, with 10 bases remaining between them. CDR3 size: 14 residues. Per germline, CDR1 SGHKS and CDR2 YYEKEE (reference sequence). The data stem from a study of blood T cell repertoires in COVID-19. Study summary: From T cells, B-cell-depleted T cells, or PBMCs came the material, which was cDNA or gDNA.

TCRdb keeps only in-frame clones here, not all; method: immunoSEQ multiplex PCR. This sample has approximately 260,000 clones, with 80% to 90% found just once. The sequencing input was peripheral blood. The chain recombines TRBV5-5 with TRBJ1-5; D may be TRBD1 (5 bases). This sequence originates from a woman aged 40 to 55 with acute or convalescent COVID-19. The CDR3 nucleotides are TGTGCCAGCAGCTTGGACAGGCTACCTCAGCCCCAGCATTTT. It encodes CASSLDRLPQPQHF.